This TCR beta chain was captured by sequencing in a study of shared clonotypes between healthy human individuals. The authors distributed each subset's genomic DNA evenly over several immunoSEQ plates. TCRdb's table, derived via immunoSEQ multiplex PCR, lists solely in-frame clones and lacks some. The sample gives about 490,000 clones, approximately 78% of which show up once; about 12% is in the top ten. The CDR3 runs 16 residues. From germline, CDR1 is SGHVS and CDR2 FQNEAQ. V shed 3 bases, J shed 2 bases, and the junction held 6 bases outside the gene matches. Specimen: PBMCs. The clonotype comes from a woman aged 40-49 years in good health. Some clones in this sample may be carry-over from other donors' samples. This chain uses TRBV7-8 with TRBJ2-1; TRBD2 agrees at 8 bases. For the CDR3, the DNA is TGTGCCAGCAGCTTGGACGCGGGAGGCCCCTACAATGAGCAGTTCTTC. The encoded protein is CASSLDAGGPYNEQFF. The full variable domain, in which reference TRBV7-8 and TRBJ2-1 provide the parts outside the CDR3, is GAGVSQSPRYKVAKRGQDVALRCDPISGHVSLFWYQQALGQGPEFLTYFQNEAQLDKSGLPSDRFFAERPEGSVSTLKIQRTQQEDSAVYLCASSLDAGGPYNEQFFGPGTRLTVL.